This is a list of T cell receptor beta chains from one sample in a study of cytomegalovirus exposure and HLA in healthy donors. The method was immunoSEQ multiplex PCR; TCRdb's version includes in-frame clones alone and lacks a portion of them. This sample contains 65,000 to 80,000 clones. The sequenced sample was PBMCs. These receptors came from a man aged 25 to 40 in good health and CMV-seronegative. Both conserved end residues are part of each CDR3.

j_call v_call cdr3_aa
TRBJ2-5 TRBV5-4 CASSLGAGRGETQYF
TRBJ1-5 TRBV6-1 CATRDNYNQPQHF
TRBJ1-3 TRBV4-2 CASSLGTGAGNTIYF
TRBJ2-5 TRBV18 CASSLYRGEETQYF
TRBJ2-7 TRBV5-4 CASSGGTGSYEQYF
TRBJ2-6 TRBV6-5 CASTTGGSGANVLTF
TRBJ2-3 TRBV9 CASSPTHGAGLLGTDTQYF
TRBJ1-1 TRBV9 CASSARQMNTEAFF
TRBJ2-3 TRBV4-2 CASSQEKTSTDTQYF
TRBJ2-2 TRBV27 CASSPLAGGDTGELFF
TRBJ1-3 TRBV5-1 CASSSGTLSGNTIYF
TRBJ2-7 TRBV13 CASSLTLEGYEQYF
TRBJ2-3 TRBV9 CASSVASSTDTQYF
TRBJ2-5 TRBV4-1 CASSQAPGGGRRETQYF
TRBJ1-6 TRBV5-4 CASSLAGRGLPINSPLHF
TRBJ2-1 TRBV13 CASSSLAGGAYNEQFF
TRBJ1-3 TRBV6-1 CASTRDTGNTIYF
TRBJ2-5 TRBV5-1 CASSVSSGPPETQYF
TRBJ2-3 TRBV6-5 CASSYTLSGGSDAQYF
TRBJ1-4 TRBV5-1 CASSPGGLPESEKLFF
TRBJ1-2 TRBV2 CASSGRSETGLNYGYTF
TRBJ2-5 TRBV2 CASSRRGGDQETQYF
TRBJ2-7 TRBV19 CASSIVGVLPYEQYF
TRBJ1-2 TRBV4-1 CASSQGPGTGYYGYTF
TRBJ2-5 TRBV27 CASSRLAGAREETQYF
TRBJ2-5 TRBV6-5 CASGIGGGGETQYF
TRBJ1-4 TRBV6-5 CASSYWRGEKLFF
TRBJ2-1 TRBV18 CASSRDSSYNEQFF
TRBJ2-3 TRBV6-1 CASSERSSGRGGDTQYF
TRBJ1-1 TRBV5-1 CASSFRSPGDTEAFF
TRBJ2-2 TRBV7-3 CASSPTGGADTGELFF
TRBJ1-4 TRBV2 CASLRGQNEKLFF
TRBJ2-1 TRBV18 CASSPPGQTDNEQFF
TRBJ2-1 TRBV7-3 CASSLSASGGAHEQFF
TRBJ2-1 TRBV27 CASSPRRLAGGNEQFF
TRBJ1-5 TRBV19 CASSPGQGGYQPQHF
TRBJ1-1 TRBV5-1 CASSLGTGRGAFF
TRBJ2-6 TRBV18 CASSPQGTGANVLTF
TRBJ1-3 TRBV5-1 CASTEQGAETGNTIYF
TRBJ1-2 TRBV2 CASSRWTGEYGYTF
TRBJ2-3 TRBV6-1 CASSESGGTQYF
TRBJ2-1 TRBV5-1 CASARERYNEQFF
TRBJ2-2 TRBV7-8 CASSSHRGLLPGELFF
TRBJ1-5 TRBV19 CASRSYRADQPQHF
TRBJ2-7 TRBV6-5 CASTLAIGGEQYF
TRBJ2-5 TRBV19 CASSTGQGQETQYF
TRBJ1-2 TRBV10-3 CAISEGARNYGYTF
TRBJ2-7 TRBV2 CASSTAENYEQYF